The clone carrying this T cell receptor beta chain has just a few counts. These data are taken from a study of blood T cell repertoires in COVID-19. Produced via immunoSEQ multiplex PCR; TCRdb's table is partial and in-frame only. The table lists fewer than 250,000 clones, approximately 85% of them singletons. The V gene's germline CDR1 is SGHTA and CDR2 FQGNSA. Trimming stripped 5 bases from V and 1 base from J, with 12 bases between. The CDR3 is made up of 14 amino acids. Two negative PCRs, clearance, or symptom resolution were required of recovered Cohort 3 donors. Sequences were obtained from PBMCs or T cells enriched from blood (not recorded which). The clonotype originates from a woman aged 45-59 years who had recovered from COVID-19. This rearrangement joins TRBV7-2 to TRBJ2-7; tentative D call: TRBD1 (6 bases). CDR3 in amino acids: CASSTRQDSYEQYF. CDR3 in DNA: TGTGCCAGCAGCACCCGACAGGATTCCTACGAGCAGTACTTC.